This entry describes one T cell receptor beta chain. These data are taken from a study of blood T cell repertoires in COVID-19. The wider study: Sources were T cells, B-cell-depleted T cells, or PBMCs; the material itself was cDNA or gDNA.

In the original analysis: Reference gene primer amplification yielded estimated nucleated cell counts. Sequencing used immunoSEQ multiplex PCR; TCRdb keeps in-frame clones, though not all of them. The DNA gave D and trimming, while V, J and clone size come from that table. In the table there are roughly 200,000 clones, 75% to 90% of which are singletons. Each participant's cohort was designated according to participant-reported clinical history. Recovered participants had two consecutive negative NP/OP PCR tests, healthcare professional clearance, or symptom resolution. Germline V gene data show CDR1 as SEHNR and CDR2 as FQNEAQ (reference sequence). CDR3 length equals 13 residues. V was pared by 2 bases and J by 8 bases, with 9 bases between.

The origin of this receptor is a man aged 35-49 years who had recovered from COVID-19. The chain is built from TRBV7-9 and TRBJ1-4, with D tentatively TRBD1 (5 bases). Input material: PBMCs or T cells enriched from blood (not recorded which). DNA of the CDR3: TGTGCCAGCAGCTTACAGGGATACGAAAAACTGTTTTTT. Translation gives CASSLQGYEKLFF.